This entry lists 10 T cell receptor beta chains sequenced from one sample in a study of Ad26.COV2.S vaccination and SARS-CoV-2 variants. Libraries were prepared by immunoSEQ multiplex PCR; TCRdb keeps only in-frame clonotypes and omits some of them. This table has hundreds of thousands of clones, 85% to 90% appearing once. Sample treatment: roughly 19 received Ad26.COV2.S at low or high dose, single or two shots; roughly five received placebo; per-sample allocation not given. Samples analyzed were those drawn on day 63 after the first vaccine or placebo injection. The specimen comprised peripheral blood, sampled in a trial of Ad26.COV2.S vaccine versus placebo. The receptors originated from a person aged 18-65 years who received the Ad26.COV2.S COVID-19 vaccine or a placebo.

The genes are TRBV2 and TRBJ2-1; 11 bases line up with TRBD2. This CDR3 is 14 amino acids long. The J segment lost 7 bases and the V segment lost 8 bases, leaving 7 bases of the junction unmatched. Germline V gene lookup returns CDR1 SNHLY and CDR2 FYNNEI. CDR3 coding DNA: TGTGCCAGCCAACTAGCGGGAGCCCTTAATGAGCAGTTCTTC. It codes for CASQLAGALNEQFF. Looking up the rest from reference TRBV2 and TRBJ2-1 gives the full variable domain: EPEVTQTPSHQVTQMGQEVILRCVPISNHLYFYWYRQILGQKVEFLVSFYNNEISEKSEIFDDQFSVERPDGSNFTLKIRSTKLEDSAMYFCASQLAGALNEQFFGPGTRLTVL.

V gene TRBV9 combines with J gene TRBJ2-5, with D possibly TRBD2 on 5 matching bases. The germline V and J ends were trimmed by 4 bases and 2 bases, with 15 bases remaining between them. Germline values: CDR1 SGDLS, CDR2 YYNGEE. This CDR3 has 15 residues. The CDR3 coding sequence is TGTGCCAGCAGCCCACGCGGGCCACCTCAAGAGACCCAGTACTTC. Encoded protein: CASSPRGPPQETQYF. The full variable domain, completed using reference TRBV9 and TRBJ2-5, is DSGVTQTPKHLITATGQRVTLRCSPRSGDLSVYWYQQSLDQGLQFLIQYYNGEERAKGNILERFSAQQFPDLHSELNLSSLELGDSALYFCASSPRGPPQETQYFGPGTRLLVL.

A few counts support this clone. V usage is TRBV5-6 and J usage is TRBJ2-7, with D possibly being TRBD2 (5 bases). The germline CDR1 and CDR2 sequences are SGHDT and YYEEEE. The CDR3 sequence is 12 residues long. V was pared by 0 bases and J by 4 bases, with 5 bases between. CDR3 coding DNA: TGTGCCAGCAGCTTGGGCGGGTACGAGCAGTACGTC. This encodes CASSLGGYEQYV.

The genes are TRBV18 and TRBJ2-7; weak D call: TRBD2 (5 bases). There are 12 residues in the CDR3. Germline V gene data show CDR1 as KGHSH and CDR2 as LQKENI. Trimming removed 1 base from V and 6 bases from J, with 7 bases in between. As DNA, the CDR3 is TGTGCCAGCTCACCACGAGGGCTCGAGCAGTACTTC. Its protein product is CASSPRGLEQYF.

The rearrangement links TRBV4-1 to TRBJ1-1; D possibly corresponds to TRBD1 (6 bases). V was cut by 3 bases and J by 1 base, with 15 bases left in between. Germline loops: CDR1 MGHRA, CDR2 YSYEKL. The CDR3 sequence is 16 residues long. In DNA form, the CDR3 reads TGCGCCAGCAGCCAGGGGGCAGGGCGCAAGAACACTGAAGCTTTCTTT. Translation: CASSQGAGRKNTEAFF.

J is TRBJ2-5 and V is TRBV5-1; D gene unclear. The CDR3 sequence is 14 residues long. V was trimmed by 0 bases and J by 5 bases, leaving 11 bases between them. CDR1 SGHRS and CDR2 YFSETQ come from the germline V gene. Here the CDR3 DNA reads TGCGCCAGCAGCTTGGTCCCTCATCGGGAGACCCAGTACTTC. It is translated as CASSLVPHRETQYF.

CDR3 sequence: CASYTGDSLYEQYF. Here the CDR3 DNA reads TGCGCCAGCTACACGGGGGATTCACTTTACGAGCAGTACTTC. The rearrangement uses TRBV5-1 and TRBJ2-7, with D possibly being TRBD2 (6 bases). Trimming cost V 7 bases and J 4 bases, with 18 bases left between them. The germline V gene has CDR1 SGHRS and CDR2 YFSETQ. CDR3 length: 14 residues.

The chain combines TRBV25-1 with TRBJ1-3; 8 bases are a match to TRBD1. Germline V lookup: CDR1 MGHDK, CDR2 SYGVNS. This CDR3 comprises 16 residues. J gave up 4 bases and V 4 bases, and 9 bases lay outside the gene matches. CDR3 DNA: TGTGCCAGCAGTGTGGGCGGGACAGGCGGAGGAAACACCATATATTTT. It is translated as CASSVGGTGGGNTIYF.

The rearrangement uses TRBV6-5 and TRBJ1-1; D is undetermined. Trimming left V 0 bases short and J 4 bases short, with 12 bases between. CDR1 is MNHEY, CDR2 SVGAGI, per germline. This CDR3 is built from 15 residues. As DNA, the CDR3 is TGTGCCAGCAGTTACTCGCTAGGGTTTGCCACTGAAGCTTTCTTT. Protein sequence: CASSYSLGFATEAFF.

The chain carries TRBV23-1 and TRBJ2-7; TRBD1 aligns across 9 bases. TRBV23-1 has ORF status, its function being uncertain. Trimming at V came to 0 bases and at J to 7 bases, leaving 10 bases not matched to a gene. CDR3 length equals 16 residues. DNA for the CDR3: TGCGCCAGCAGTCAATCCGAAGGACAGGGGAGGCGGGAGCAGTACTTC. Amino acid sequence: CASSQSEGQGRREQYF.